What follows are 4 T cell receptor beta chains derived from one specimen sequenced in a study of T cells in Graves' hyperthyroidism and ophthalmopathy. The CDR3 regions of TCR beta were amplified from RNA transcripts. First-round RT-PCR with HTBI primers amplified the TCR CDR3 region. MiXCR, run by TCRdb on the multiplex PCR reads, gives a single entry per CDR3 protein. This table holds fewer than 700,000 distinct CDR3 sequences, around 15% found once. Sequencing input: blood. These receptors originate from a woman aged 25 to 39 with Graves' hyperthyroidism.

This clonotype has only a few counts. The chain employs TRBV6-2 or TRBV6-3 and TRBJ2-6; D uncertain. The ends were cut back, 6 bases at V and 4 bases at J, with 13 bases in the middle. There are 15 residues in the CDR3. In germline, CDR1 is MNHEY, CDR2 SVGEGT. In DNA form, the CDR3 reads TGTGCCAGCAGCCCTCCATTGGGGGGGGCCAACGTCCTGACTTTC. Translation gives CASSPPLGGANVLTF.

In its sample, this clonotype was seen many times. This chain joins TRBV12-3 or TRBV12-4 and TRBJ2-7, with TRBD2 matching over 12 bases. The J segment lost 1 base and the V segment lost 6 bases, leaving 4 bases of the junction unmatched. The CDR3 runs to 15 residues. DNA of the CDR3: TGTGCCAGCAGCCGACTAGCGGGGGTATCCTACGAGCAGTACTTC. Amino acid sequence: CASSRLAGVSYEQYF.

The V call is TRBV4-2, the J call TRBJ2-2; 7 nucleotides line up with TRBD2. CDR1 is LGHNA, CDR2 YNFKEQ, per germline. J lost 6 bases, V lost 0 bases, and 13 bases had no gene match. The CDR3 is 18 amino acids. The CDR3 region is CASSQDSWGRADAGELFF. DNA of the CDR3: TGTGCCAGCAGCCAAGATTCCTGGGGGAGGGCCGACGCCGGGGAGCTGTTTTTT.

In regard to this clonotype: This could be a read error, since a much larger clone is one nucleotide away. The chain is built from TRBV28 and TRBJ1-2; no firm D call. Germline V gene data show CDR1 as MDHEN and CDR2 as SYDVKM. This CDR3 spans 15 amino acids. Trimming cost V 6 bases and J 4 bases, with 18 bases left between them. This CDR3 is CASSRRPGGGYGYTF. CDR3 bases: TGTGCCAGCAGCCGCCGCCCGGGTGGTGGCTATGGCTACACCTTC.